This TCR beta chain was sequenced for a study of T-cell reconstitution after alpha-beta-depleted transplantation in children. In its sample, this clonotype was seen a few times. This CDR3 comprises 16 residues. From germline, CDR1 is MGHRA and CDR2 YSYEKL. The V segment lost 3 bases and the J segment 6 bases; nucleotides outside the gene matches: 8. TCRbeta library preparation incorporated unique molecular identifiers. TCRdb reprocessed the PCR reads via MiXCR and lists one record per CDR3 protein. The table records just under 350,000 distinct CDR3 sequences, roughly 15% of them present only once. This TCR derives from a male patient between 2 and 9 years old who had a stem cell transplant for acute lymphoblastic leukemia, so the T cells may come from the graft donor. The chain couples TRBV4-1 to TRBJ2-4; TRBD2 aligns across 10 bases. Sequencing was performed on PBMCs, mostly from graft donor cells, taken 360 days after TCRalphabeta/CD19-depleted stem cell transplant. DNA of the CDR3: TGCGCCAGCAGCCATGCACCGGGACTAGCGACAAACATTCAGTACTTC. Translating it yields CASSHAPGLATNIQYF.